The next 9 T cell receptor beta chains were all read from a single sample in a study of early T cells in non-severe SARS-CoV-2 infection. TCRdb fed the 5' RACE reads into MiXCR, producing one record per CDR3 protein. This table has roughly 72,000 distinct CDR3 sequences, about 13% appearing once. Sequencing input: whole blood. Receptors were obtained from an adult who was a healthcare worker with PCR-confirmed SARS-CoV-2 infection or an uninfected control (not recorded which).

This chain uses TRBV12-3 or TRBV12-4 with TRBJ1-2; D perhaps matches TRBD1 (6 bases). Deletions cut 4 bases from V and 4 bases from J, with 13 bases between. The CDR3 runs 14 residues. The CDR3 region has the DNA TGTGCCAGCAGTTCCCTACAGGGAAGCTATGGCTACACCTTC. It yields the protein CASSSLQGSYGYTF.

The sample holds a few counts of this clonotype. The chain carries TRBV27 and TRBJ1-1; D is perhaps TRBD1 (5 bases). CDR3 size: 12 residues. The V gene lost 5 bases and the J gene lost 8 bases, with 12 bases spanning the gap. CDR1 is MNHEY and CDR2 is SMNVEV in the germline V gene (reference sequence). This chain's CDR3 is CASSPGGTEAFF. The CDR3 nucleotides read TGTGCCAGCAGTCCGGGGGGAACCGAAGCTTTCTTT.

The V gene is TRBV2, the J gene TRBJ1-1, with 7 bases aligning to TRBD1. The germline CDR1 and CDR2 sequences are SNHLY and FYNNEI. This CDR3 is 15 amino acids long. The ends lost 2 bases at V and 3 bases at J; junction bases unmatched: 6. CDR3 in DNA: TGTGCCAGCAGTGAACAGGGGGTGGTCGACACTGAAGCTTTCTTT. Its protein product is CASSEQGVVDTEAFF.

This clonotype was observed a handful of times. The chain is built from TRBV2 and TRBJ1-1, with 7 nucleotides matching TRBD1. Germline loops: CDR1 SNHLY, CDR2 FYNNEI. The CDR3 has 12 amino acids. V lost 10 bases to trimming and J lost 8 bases; unmatched junction nucleotides: 10. CDR3 amino acids: CATRPGTAEAFF. CDR3 DNA: TGTGCCACCCGTCCCGGGACAGCCGAAGCTTTCTTT. Supplemented by reference TRBV2 and TRBJ1-1, the full variable domain reads EPEVTQTPSHQVTQMGQEVILRCVPISNHLYFYWYRQILGQKVEFLVSFYNNEISEKSEIFDDQFSVERPDGSNFTLKIRSTKLEDSAMYFCATRPGTAEAFFGQGTRLTVV.

The chain employs TRBV6-5 and TRBJ2-1; the D gene is possibly TRBD2 (5 bases). Germline CDR1 is MNHEY and CDR2 is SVGAGI. Trimming pared 2 bases from V and 6 bases from J, leaving 14 bases between. This CDR3 is 15 amino acids long. CDR3 coding DNA: TGTGCCAGCAGTTACGGAGGTTTAAGCACCAATGAGCAGTTCTTC. It specifies CASSYGGLSTNEQFF.

This clonotype was seen a handful of times. This chain connects TRBV6-5 to TRBJ2-2, with D tentatively TRBD1 or TRBD2 (6 bases each). V was cut by 6 bases and J by 6 bases, with 8 bases left in between. Germline CDR1 reads MNHEY; CDR2 reads SVGAGI. This CDR3 comprises 12 residues. The CDR3 sequence: CASRRGAGELFF. The CDR3 DNA is TGTGCCAGCAGGAGGGGGGCCGGGGAGCTGTTTTTT.

This clonotype has a handful of counts. This rearrangement joins TRBV5-6 to TRBJ2-3; D not certain. Germline V gene data show CDR1 as SGHDT and CDR2 as YYEEEE. This CDR3 contains 15 residues. Trimming took off 0 bases at V and 3 bases at J, with 11 bases between the two ends. CDR3 amino acids: CASSLVPLDTDTQYF. DNA of the CDR3: TGTGCCAGCAGCTTGGTCCCCTTGGATACAGATACGCAGTATTTT.

This clonotype was seen a few times. The chain carries TRBV11-2 and TRBJ2-1, with D hard to call. The CDR3 runs to 12 residues. Germline V gives CDR1 SGHAT, CDR2 FQNNGV. V lost 4 bases and J 5 bases, leaving 6 bases between the germline ends. The CDR3 loop reads CASSSRHNEQFF. CDR3 DNA: TGTGCCAGCAGCTCGAGACACAATGAGCAGTTCTTC.

This chain connects TRBV19 to TRBJ2-3; 7 bases agree with TRBD1. Trimming took 6 bases from V and 3 from J; bases not matched to a gene: 9. CDR1 and CDR2 (germline): LNHDA, SQIVND (reference sequence). The CDR3 is made up of 15 amino acids. CDR3 DNA: TGTGCCAGTAGCGCAGGCAGGGGGTTAACAGATACGCAGTATTTT. It yields the protein CASSAGRGLTDTQYF.